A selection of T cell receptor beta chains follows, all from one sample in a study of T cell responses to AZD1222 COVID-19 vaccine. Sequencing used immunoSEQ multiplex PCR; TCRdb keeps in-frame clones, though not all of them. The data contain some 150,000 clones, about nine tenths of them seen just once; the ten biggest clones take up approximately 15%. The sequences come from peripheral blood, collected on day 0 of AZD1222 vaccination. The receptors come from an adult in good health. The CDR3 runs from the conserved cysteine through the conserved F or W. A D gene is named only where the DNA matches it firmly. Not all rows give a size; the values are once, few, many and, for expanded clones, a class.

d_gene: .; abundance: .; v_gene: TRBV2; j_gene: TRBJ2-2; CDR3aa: CAAGGTTRAGELFF; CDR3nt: TGTGCCGCGGGCGGGACGACTCGGGCCGGGGAGCTGTTTTTT
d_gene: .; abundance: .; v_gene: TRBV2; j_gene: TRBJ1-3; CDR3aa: CASSGLKSSGNTIYF; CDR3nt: TGTGCCAGCAGTGGACTAAAGAGCTCTGGAAACACCATATATTTT
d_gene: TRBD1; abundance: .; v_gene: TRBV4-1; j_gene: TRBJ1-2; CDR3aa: CASSQPTGLGGLYGYTF; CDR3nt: TGCGCCAGCAGCCAACCCACAGGTTTAGGGGGCTTATATGGCTACACCTTC
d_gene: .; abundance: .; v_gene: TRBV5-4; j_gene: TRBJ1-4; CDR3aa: CASSSPLKEEKLFF; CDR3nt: TGTGCCAGCAGCTCGCCTCTAAAGGAGGAAAAACTGTTTTTT
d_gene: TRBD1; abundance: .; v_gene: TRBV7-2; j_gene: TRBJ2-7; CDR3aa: CASSGGTGNSYEQYF; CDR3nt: TGTGCCAGCAGCGGCGGGACAGGGAACTCCTACGAGCAGTACTTC
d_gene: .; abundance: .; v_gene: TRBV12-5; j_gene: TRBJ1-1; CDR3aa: CASGLQGGSTEAFF; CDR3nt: TGTGCTAGTGGTCTCCAAGGGGGGAGCACTGAAGCTTTCTTT
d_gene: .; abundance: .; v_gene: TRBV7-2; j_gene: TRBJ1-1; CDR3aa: CASSIQQMNTEAFF; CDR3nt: TGTGCCAGCAGCATTCAACAGATGAACACTGAAGCTTTCTTT
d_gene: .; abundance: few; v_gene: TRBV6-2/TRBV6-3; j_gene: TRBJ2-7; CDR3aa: CASSYSSRGESEQYF; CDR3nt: TGTGCCAGCAGTTACTCGAGCAGGGGGGAGAGCGAGCAGTACTTC
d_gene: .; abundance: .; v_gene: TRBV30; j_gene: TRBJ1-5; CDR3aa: CAWSGGGNQPQHF; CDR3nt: TGTGCCTGGAGTGGGGGAGGCAATCAGCCCCAGCATTTT
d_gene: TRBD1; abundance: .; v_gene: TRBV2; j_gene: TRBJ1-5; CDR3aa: CASSFGQGSNQPQHF; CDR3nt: TGTGCCAGCAGTTTTGGACAGGGCTCGAATCAGCCCCAGCATTTT
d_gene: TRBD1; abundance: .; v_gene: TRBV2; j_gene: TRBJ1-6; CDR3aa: CASSGTGPLPLHF; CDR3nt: TGTGCCAGCTCTGGGACAGGCCCATTACCCCTCCACTTT
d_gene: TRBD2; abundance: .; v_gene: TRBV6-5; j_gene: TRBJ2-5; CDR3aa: CASSPLRGKETQYF; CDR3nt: TGTGCCAGCAGCCCACTGCGGGGGAAGGAGACCCAGTACTTC
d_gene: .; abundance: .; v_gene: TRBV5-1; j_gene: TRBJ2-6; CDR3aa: CASSRTASGANVLTF; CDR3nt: TGCGCCAGCAGCCGGACAGCCTCTGGGGCCAACGTCCTGACTTTC
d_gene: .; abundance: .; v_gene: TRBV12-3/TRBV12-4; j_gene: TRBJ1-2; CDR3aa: CASNRQAKDGYTF; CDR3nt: TGTGCCAGCAATCGACAGGCTAAGGATGGCTACACCTTC
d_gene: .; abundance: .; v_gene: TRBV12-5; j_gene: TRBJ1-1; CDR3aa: CASGLERVTEAFF; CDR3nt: TGTGCTAGTGGTTTGGAGAGGGTTACTGAAGCTTTCTTT
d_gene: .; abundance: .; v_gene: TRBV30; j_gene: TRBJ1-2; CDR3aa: CAWSRALANYGYTF; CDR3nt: TGTGCCTGGAGTCGCGCGTTGGCTAACTATGGCTACACCTTC
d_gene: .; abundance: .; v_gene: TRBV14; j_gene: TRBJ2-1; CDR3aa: CASSQDPVGGTEQFF; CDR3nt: TGTGCCAGCAGCCAAGATCCAGTGGGGGGCACTGAGCAGTTCTTC
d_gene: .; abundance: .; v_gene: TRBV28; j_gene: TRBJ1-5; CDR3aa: CASSGQPNQPQHF; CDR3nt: TGTGCCAGCAGTGGACAGCCTAATCAGCCCCAGCATTTT
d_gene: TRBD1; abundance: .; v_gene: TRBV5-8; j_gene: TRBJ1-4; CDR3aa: CASSLEQGPEKLFF; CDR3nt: TGTGCCAGCAGCTTGGAACAGGGGCCCGAAAAACTGTTTTTT
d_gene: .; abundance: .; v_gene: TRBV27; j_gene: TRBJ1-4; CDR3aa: CASSFFGSNEKLFF; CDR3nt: TGTGCCAGCAGTTTTTTTGGGTCGAATGAAAAACTGTTTTTT
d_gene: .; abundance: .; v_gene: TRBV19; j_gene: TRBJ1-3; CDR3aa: CASSWGESGNTIYF; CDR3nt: TGTGCCAGTAGTTGGGGGGAATCTGGAAACACCATATATTTT
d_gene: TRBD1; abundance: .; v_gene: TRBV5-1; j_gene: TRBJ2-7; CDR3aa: CASSPGQGAYEQYF; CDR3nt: TGCGCCAGCAGCCCGGGACAGGGAGCCTACGAGCAGTACTTC
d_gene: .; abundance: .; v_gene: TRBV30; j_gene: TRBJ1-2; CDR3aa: CAWTPSPGNYGYTF; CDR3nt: TGTGCCTGGACCCCAAGTCCAGGTAACTATGGCTACACCTTC
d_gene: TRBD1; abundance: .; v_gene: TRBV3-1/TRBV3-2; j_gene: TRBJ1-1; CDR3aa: CASSGEDRGASAFF; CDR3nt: TGTGCCAGCAGCGGGGAGGACAGGGGGGCTTCAGCTTTCTTT
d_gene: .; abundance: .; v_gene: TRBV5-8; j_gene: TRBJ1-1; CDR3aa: CASGDPGGNTEAFF; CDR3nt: TGTGCCAGCGGGGATCCTGGAGGCAACACTGAAGCTTTCTTT
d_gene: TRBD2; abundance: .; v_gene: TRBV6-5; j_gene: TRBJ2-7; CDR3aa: CASSYEAGVSEQYF; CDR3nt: TGTGCCAGCAGTTACGAAGCGGGGGTGAGCGAGCAGTACTTC
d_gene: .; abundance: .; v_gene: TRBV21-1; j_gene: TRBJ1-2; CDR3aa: CASSKNTTGGQPVSRNYGYTF; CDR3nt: TGTGCCAGCAGCAAAAATACTACAGGGGGCCAACCCGTATCTCGTAACTATGGCTACACCTTC
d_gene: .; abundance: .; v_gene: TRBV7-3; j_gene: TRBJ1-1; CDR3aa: CASSLTQFTEAFF; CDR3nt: TGTGCCAGCAGCTTAACCCAGTTCACTGAAGCTTTCTTT
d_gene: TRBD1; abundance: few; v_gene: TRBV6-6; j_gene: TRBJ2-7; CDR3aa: CASSITGGSYEQYF; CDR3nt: TGTGCCAGCAGCATCACAGGGGGGTCCTACGAGCAGTACTTC
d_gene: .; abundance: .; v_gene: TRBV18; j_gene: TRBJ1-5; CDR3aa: CASSQGQGEGQPQHF; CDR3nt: TGTGCCAGCTCACAGGGGCAGGGAGAAGGACAGCCCCAGCATTTT
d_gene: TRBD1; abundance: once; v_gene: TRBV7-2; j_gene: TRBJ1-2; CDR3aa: CASSPRQGLGYGYTF; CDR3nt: TGTGCCAGCAGCCCGAGACAGGGGTTAGGCTATGGCTACACCTTC
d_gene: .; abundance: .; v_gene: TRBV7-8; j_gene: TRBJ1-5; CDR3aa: CASSPAGGLSNQPQHF; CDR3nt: TGTGCCAGCAGCCCCGCGGGCGGTCTTAGCAATCAGCCCCAGCATTTT
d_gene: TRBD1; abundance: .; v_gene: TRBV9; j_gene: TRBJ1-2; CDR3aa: CASSVRQGAAYGYTF; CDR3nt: TGTGCCAGCAGCGTAAGGCAGGGGGCAGCCTATGGCTACACCTTC
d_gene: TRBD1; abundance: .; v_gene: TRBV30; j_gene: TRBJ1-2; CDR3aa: CAWSVLDRGNGYTF; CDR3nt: TGTGCCTGGAGTGTACTGGACAGGGGGAATGGCTACACCTTC
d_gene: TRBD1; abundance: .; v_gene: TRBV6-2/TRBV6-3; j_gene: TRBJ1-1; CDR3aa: CASSKNRGTGNTEAFF; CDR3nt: TGTGCCAGCAGTAAAAACAGGGGTACGGGGAACACTGAAGCTTTCTTT